This passage covers 7 T cell receptor beta chains from one sample sequenced in a study of blood T cell repertoires in COVID-19. Method: immunoSEQ multiplex PCR; TCRdb's copy keeps in-frame clones and lacks some. The sample yields about 230,000 clones, about 84% seen once. Sequenced: peripheral blood. All receptors come from a woman aged 80 or over with acute or convalescent COVID-19.

The rearrangement uses TRBV29-1 and TRBJ2-1; 12 nucleotides line up with TRBD2. CDR1 and CDR2 from the germline V gene are SQVTM and ANQGSEA. With V trimmed by 8 bases and J by 4 bases, 6 bases remained unmatched. The CDR3 consists of 14 residues. This chain's CDR3 is CSSRTSGAYNEQFF. For the CDR3, the DNA is TGCAGCTCCCGGACTAGCGGGGCGTACAATGAGCAGTTCTTC.

This chain connects TRBV11-1 to TRBJ2-2; 12 nucleotides line up with TRBD2. Germline trimming cut 5 bases from V and 5 bases from J; bases unmatched to any gene: 6. Per germline, CDR1 SGHAT and CDR2 FQDESV (reference sequence). The CDR3 totals 16 residues. CDR3 DNA sequence: TGTGCCAGCAGCATACTAGCGGGAGGTGATACCGGGGAGCTGTTTTTT. It codes for CASSILAGGDTGELFF. The entire variable domain, with the rest obtained from reference TRBV11-1 and TRBJ2-2, is as follows: EAEVAQSPRYKITEKSQAVAFWCDPISGHATLYWYRQILGQGPELLVQFQDESVVDDSQLPKDRFSAERLKGVDSTLKIQPAELGDSAMYLCASSILAGGDTGELFFGEGSRLTVL.

This chain links TRBV11-3 with TRBJ2-5, with 9 bases that match TRBD1. Germline V lookup: CDR1 SGHNT, CDR2 YENEEA. The CDR3 has 15 residues. With 1 base clipped from V and 2 bases from J, the junction kept 2 bases outside the gene matches. CDR3 in amino acids: CASSLGDRDQETQYF. The CDR3 DNA reads as TGTGCCAGCAGCTTAGGGGACAGGGATCAAGAGACCCAGTACTTC. The complete variable domain, with remaining parts taken from reference TRBV11-3 and TRBJ2-5, reads EAGVVQSPRYKIIEKKQPVAFWCNPISGHNTLYWYLQNLGQGPELLIRYENEEAVDDSQLPKDRFSAERLKGVDSTLKIQPAELGDSAVYLCASSLGDRDQETQYFGPGTRLLVL.

This sequence joins TRBV6-1 and TRBJ1-3; D is unresolved. The germline V gene has CDR1 MNHNS and CDR2 SASEGT. The CDR3 spans 16 residues. Trimming took off 0 bases at V and 0 bases at J, with 9 bases between the two ends. The CDR3 nucleotides are TGTGCCAGCAGTGAAGCGCGGGAGTTCTCTGGAAACACCATATATTTT. Translated: CASSEAREFSGNTIYF.

This chain connects TRBV6-5 to TRBJ1-2; 8 nucleotides match TRBD1. The CDR3 covers 13 residues. Germline trimming cut 10 bases from V and 3 bases from J; bases unmatched to any gene: 7. Germline V gene data show CDR1 as MNHEY and CDR2 as SVGAGI. CDR3 region: CATTTGVHYGYTF. The DNA of the CDR3 is TGTGCCACCACGACAGGGGTACACTATGGCTACACCTTC.

The V call is TRBV21-1, the J call TRBJ1-6; TRBD1, the table's D call, was not compared with the DNA. TRBV21-1 is recorded as a pseudogene. This CDR3 contains 16 residues. CDR3 loop: CASSKVEQNDNSPLHF. CDR3 coding DNA: TGTGCCAGCAGCAAAGTGGAACAGAATGATAATTCACCCCTCCACTTT.

This rearrangement joins TRBV28 to TRBJ2-4; 8 nucleotides match TRBD1. The CDR3 consists of 17 residues. Trimming took 6 bases from V and 0 from J; bases not matched to a gene: 10. CDR1 MDHEN and CDR2 SYDVKM come from the germline V gene. CDR3 DNA sequence: TGTGCCAGCAGCCCAGGGACAGGCACACTAGCCAAAAACATTCAGTACTTC. It specifies CASSPGTGTLAKNIQYF.